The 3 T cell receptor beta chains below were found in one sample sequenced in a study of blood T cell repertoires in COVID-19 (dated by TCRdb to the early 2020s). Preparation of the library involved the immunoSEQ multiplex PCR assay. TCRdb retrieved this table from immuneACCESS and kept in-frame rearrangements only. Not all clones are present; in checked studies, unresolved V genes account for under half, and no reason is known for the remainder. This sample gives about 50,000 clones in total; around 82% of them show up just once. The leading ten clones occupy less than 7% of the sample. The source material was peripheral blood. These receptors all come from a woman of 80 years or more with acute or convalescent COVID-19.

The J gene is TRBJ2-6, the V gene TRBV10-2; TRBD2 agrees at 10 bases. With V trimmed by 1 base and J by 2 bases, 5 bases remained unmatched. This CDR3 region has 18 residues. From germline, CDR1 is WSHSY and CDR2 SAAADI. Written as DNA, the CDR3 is TGCGCCAGCAGTGAGTTGCAAGCGGGGGGGCCTGGGGCCAACGTCCTGACTTTC. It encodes CASSELQAGGPGANVLTF.

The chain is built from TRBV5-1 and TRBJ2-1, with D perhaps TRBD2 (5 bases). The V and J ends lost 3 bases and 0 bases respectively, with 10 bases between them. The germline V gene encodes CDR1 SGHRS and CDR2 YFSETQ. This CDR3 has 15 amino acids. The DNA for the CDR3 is TGCGCCAGCAGCTCCGGACTTAGCTCCTACAATGAGCAGTTCTTC. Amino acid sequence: CASSSGLSSYNEQFF.

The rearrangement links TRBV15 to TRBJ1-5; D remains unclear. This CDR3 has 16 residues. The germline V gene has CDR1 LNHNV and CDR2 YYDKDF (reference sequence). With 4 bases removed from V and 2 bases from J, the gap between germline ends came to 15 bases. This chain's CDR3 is CATSTLAPYGNQPQHF. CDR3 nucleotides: TGTGCCACCAGCACCTTAGCCCCTTACGGCAATCAGCCCCAGCATTTT.